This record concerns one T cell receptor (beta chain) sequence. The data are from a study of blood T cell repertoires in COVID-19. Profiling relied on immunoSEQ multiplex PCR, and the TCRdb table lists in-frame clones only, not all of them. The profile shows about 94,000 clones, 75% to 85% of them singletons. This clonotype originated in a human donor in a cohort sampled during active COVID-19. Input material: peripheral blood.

The CDR3 bases are TGTGCCAGCAGCCCACGCCAGGGTAATAATGAAAAACTGTTTTTT. Residues: CASSPRQGNNEKLFF. The chain recombines TRBV9 with TRBJ1-4, with a tentative D call TRBD1 (5 bases). The CDR3 sequence is 15 residues long. Germline values: CDR1 SGDLS, CDR2 YYNGEE. V lost 4 bases and J 4 bases, leaving 14 bases between the germline ends.